This T cell receptor (beta chain) was sequenced in a study of blood T cell repertoires in COVID-19. Study information: PBMCs, B-cell-depleted T cells, or T cells were the source of the cDNA or gDNA that made up the material.

After removal of 4 bases from V and 5 bases from J, the junction contained 7 bases not matched to a gene. CDR1 and CDR2 from the germline V gene are MNHEY and SMNVEV (reference sequence). The CDR3 spans 14 residues. Study processing details: Nucleated cell number was recorded as an estimate derived from reference gene primer amplification. Profiled with immunoSEQ multiplex PCR; TCRdb holds only in-frame clones, not every one. V, J and clone size derive from that table, while D and trimming were established from the DNA sequence. The data hold roughly 160,000 clones, with around four fifths observed a single time.

The sequenced sample consisted of peripheral blood. The TCR was taken from a woman aged 70 to 79 who had recovered from COVID-19. This chain uses TRBV27 with TRBJ2-7, with 8 nucleotides matching TRBD1. The CDR3 reads CASSWTGQGHEQYF. DNA for the CDR3: TGTGCCAGCAGTTGGACCGGACAGGGCCACGAGCAGTACTTC.